This T cell receptor beta chain appears in the sequencing data of a study of cytomegalovirus exposure and HLA in healthy donors. Broader study findings: A later examination showed that TCR association rates differed by HLA locus, with DRB1 most and HLA-C fewest.

As to this clone: Its antigen is still unknown.

Germline CDR1 LNHDA, CDR2 SQIVND (reference sequence). The CDR3 runs 14 residues. With 4 bases clipped from V and 3 bases from J, the junction kept 6 bases outside the gene matches. A multiplex PCR was run with 60 Vbeta primers and 13 Jbeta primers. Using immunoSEQ multiplex PCR, the repertoire was profiled, and TCRdb retains in-frame clones only, with some absent. The sample carries about 170,000 clones, roughly 84% recorded once. The source of this sequence is a male donor in good health and CMV-seronegative. V and J are TRBV19 and TRBJ2-7; TRBD1 aligns across 7 bases. Source material: PBMCs. The CDR3 is CASSRTGTNYEQYF. The CDR3 coding sequence is TGTGCCAGTAGTAGGACAGGAACAAACTACGAGCAGTACTTC. The full variable domain, with the rest looked up from reference TRBV19 and TRBJ2-7, is DGGITQSPKYLFRKEGQNVTLSCEQNLNHDAMYWYRQDPGQGLRLIYYSQIVNDFQKGDIAEGYSVSREKKESFPLTVTSAQKNPTAFYLCASSRTGTNYEQYFGPGTRLTVT.